The source of this T cell receptor beta chain is a study of blood T cell repertoires in COVID-19 (dated by TCRdb to about 2020). For the study in its entirety: Samples covering the acute and convalescent phases of COVID-19 were provided by collaborators in the United States, Italy and Spain. Where available, HLA class I and class II types were obtained from metadata supplied by the sample provider rather than from assay-based typing. The material from the prospective study consisted of cDNA or gDNA derived from T cells, B-cell-depleted T cells, or PBMCs. Samples came from the ongoing ImmuneRACE study (first 160 participants) plus 1,254 subjects from 6 global collaborators. The repertoires were released in a freely available public database meant as a resource for research on the immune response to SARS-CoV-2. Subjects who had been exposed to COVID-19, were actively infected with it, or had recovered from it provided the deeply sampled blood TCRbeta repertoires that made up the dataset. Sample metadata almost always included a de-identified subject ID, COVID-19 status, age in years and sex.

Overall study results and their limits: The amount of clinical and demographic metadata varied by source and participant and was provided uncurated.

Notes on this clone: The specificity of this receptor is unknown. The record has no base qualities; no much larger clone is one base away.

TCRbeta CDR3 regions were amplified from genomic DNA using the immunoSEQ Assay, a bias-controlled multiplex PCR. Processing in the source paper ran as follows. The number of nucleated cells in each sample was estimated from the amplification of reference gene primers within the assay. To quantify the absolute abundance of each unique TCRbeta CDR3 rearrangement, sequence reads were collapsed and filtered. Productive Simpson clonality was computed per sample as the square root of Simpson's diversity index over productive rearrangements. TCRdb limited this immuneACCESS table to in-frame rearrangements with V and J called. A share of clones is missing; checked studies link under half to unresolved V genes, and the rest is unexplained. V and J calls and clone size follow that table, whereas D and trimming were derived from the DNA. The sample table shows over 200,000 clones, and 75% to 90% are seen once. The biggest ten clones account for roughly 3% of the sample.

CDR1 and CDR2 were assigned from the germline V gene as SGHDT and YYEEEE. Taken from cysteine to phenylalanine, the CDR3 has 14 residues. Just CDR3 DNA is preserved here, 42 bases in frame from base 1. For this chain, trimming is 1 base at the V end and 4 bases at the J end, and the number of junction bases without a gene match is 4. In Seattle, one collaborating source enrolled patients while the infection was active and tracked those patients longitudinally over the course of disease. Each collaborating institution followed its own protocols to collect whole blood in K2EDTA tubes. For TCRbeta analysis, collaborators shipped samples as frozen whole blood, isolated PBMCs, or DNA extracted from either of those sample types.

The sequenced sample was peripheral blood. This sequence was found in a man younger than 45 with COVID-19, enrolled during active disease. The rearrangement combines TRBV5-6 with TRBJ1-2; 7 junctional bases match TRBD1. Read as DNA, the sequence is TGTGCCAGCAGCTTGCTTAGGGGGCTCTATGGCTACACCTTC. Its coded protein is CASSLLRGLYGYTF.